A selection of T cell receptor beta chains follows, all from one sample in a study of T-cell reconstitution after alpha-beta-depleted transplantation in children. One entry per CDR3 protein results from TCRdb running MiXCR on the PCR reads. This sample has 200,000 to 250,000 distinct CDR3 sequences, with roughly a quarter found just once. The starting material was PBMCs, mostly from graft donor cells, obtained 360 days after TCRalphabeta/CD19-depleted stem cell transplant. These TCRs come from a female patient aged 2 to 10 who had a stem cell transplant for congenital amegakaryocytic thrombocytopenia, so the T cells may come from the graft donor. The CDR3 runs from the conserved cysteine through the conserved F or W. D genes are given only for firm matches. The size of a clone is reported for some rows only, either as once, few or many, or as a class for expanded clones.

size: .
D: TRBD1
V: TRBV12-3/TRBV12-4
J: TRBJ2-7
CDR3: CASSWDSYYEQYF
DNA: TGTGCCAGCAGTTGGGACAGCTACTACGAGCAGTACTTC

size: few
D: TRBD2
V: TRBV20-1
J: TRBJ2-1
CDR3: CSARQPGGTFLNEQFF
DNA: TGCAGTGCCCGTCAACCGGGAGGGACGTTTCTCAATGAGCAGTTCTTC

size: .
D: TRBD1
V: TRBV2
J: TRBJ2-6
CDR3: CASKAPQGAGANVLTF
DNA: TGTGCCAGCAAAGCCCCGCAGGGGGCTGGGGCCAACGTCCTGACTTTC

size: many
D: .
V: TRBV10-3
J: TRBJ2-4
CDR3: CAISDLDGLAKNIQYF
DNA: TGTGCCATCAGTGACCTTGACGGATTAGCCAAAAACATTCAGTACTTC

size: few
D: TRBD1
V: TRBV5-1
J: TRBJ2-7
CDR3: CASSLRGLQDPVYEQYF
DNA: TGCGCCAGCAGCTTGAGGGGGCTACAGGACCCCGTCTACGAGCAGTACTTC

size: .
D: .
V: TRBV6-5
J: TRBJ2-5
CDR3: CASSSHTTGQETQYF
DNA: TGTGCCAGCAGTTCACATACGACAGGTCAAGAGACCCAGTACTTC

size: .
D: TRBD1
V: TRBV7-2
J: TRBJ1-6
CDR3: CASSRTGGDSPLHF
DNA: TGTGCCAGCAGCCGGACAGGCGGGGATTCACCCCTCCACTTT

size: .
D: .
V: TRBV20-1
J: TRBJ2-2
CDR3: CSAGHSGTGGLFF
DNA: TGCAGTGCGGGACACTCCGGCACCGGGGGGCTGTTTTTT

size: .
D: .
V: TRBV20-1
J: TRBJ2-1
CDR3: CSVKRPRDKQFF
DNA: TGCAGTGTCAAGCGCCCACGGGACAAGCAGTTCTTC

size: few
D: .
V: TRBV28
J: TRBJ2-3
CDR3: CASSASEGRGTDTQYF
DNA: TGTGCCAGCAGTGCCTCGGAGGGCCGTGGGACAGATACGCAGTATTTT

size: .
D: .
V: TRBV19
J: TRBJ2-5
CDR3: CASSIRTDLQETQYF
DNA: TGTGCCAGTAGTATCAGGACGGACCTACAAGAGACCCAGTACTTC

size: .
D: TRBD2
V: TRBV6-1
J: TRBJ2-7
CDR3: CASSGAGAPYEQYF
DNA: TGTGCCAGCAGTGGAGCGGGAGCTCCCTACGAGCAGTACTTC

size: many
D: .
V: TRBV6-6
J: TRBJ2-1
CDR3: CASLEGPYNEQFF
DNA: TGTGCCAGTTTGGAGGGCCCCTACAATGAGCAGTTCTTC

size: few
D: TRBD2
V: TRBV9
J: TRBJ2-1
CDR3: CASSVSGGSSYNEQFF
DNA: TGTGCCAGCAGCGTTTCGGGCGGGAGCTCCTACAATGAGCAGTTCTTC

size: few
D: .
V: TRBV3-1
J: TRBJ1-4
CDR3: CASSQFRTNEKLFF
DNA: TGTGCCAGCAGCCAATTCCGCACTAATGAAAAACTGTTTTTT

size: .
D: .
V: TRBV28
J: TRBJ2-1
CDR3: CASRPPPNPGISYNEQFF
DNA: TGTGCCAGCAGGCCACCCCCTAATCCCGGGATCTCCTACAATGAGCAGTTCTTC

size: few
D: .
V: TRBV4-2
J: TRBJ2-3
CDR3: CASSQGRGGYTQYF
DNA: TGTGCCAGCAGCCAGGGGCGAGGAGGGTATACGCAGTATTTT

size: .
D: TRBD2
V: TRBV2
J: TRBJ2-3
CDR3: CASRETSGRADTQYF
DNA: TGTGCCAGCAGGGAGACTAGCGGGAGAGCAGATACGCAGTATTTT

size: few
D: TRBD2
V: TRBV20-1
J: TRBJ2-1
CDR3: CSARGSGGAYEQFF
DNA: TGCAGTGCTAGAGGTAGCGGGGGGGCCTATGAGCAGTTCTTC

size: .
D: .
V: TRBV20-1
J: TRBJ1-6
CDR3: CSAQFGTRSSPLHF
DNA: TGCAGTGCCCAATTCGGGACCAGGTCTTCACCCCTCCACTTT

size: .
D: TRBD2
V: TRBV7-2
J: TRBJ2-3
CDR3: CASSSPAGGTDTQYF
DNA: TGTGCCAGCAGCTCCCCGGCGGGAGGAACAGATACGCAGTATTTT

size: many
D: .
V: TRBV9
J: TRBJ2-5
CDR3: CASSVAGAAQETQYF
DNA: TGTGCCAGCAGCGTAGCTGGGGCAGCACAAGAGACCCAGTACTTC

size: few
D: .
V: TRBV2
J: TRBJ2-7
CDR3: CASIERKATEQYF
DNA: TGTGCCAGCATCGAACGTAAGGCAACCGAGCAGTACTTC

size: few
D: .
V: TRBV6-2/TRBV6-3
J: TRBJ2-6
CDR3: CASSKQASGANVLTF
DNA: TGTGCCAGCAGCAAACAAGCATCTGGGGCCAACGTCCTGACTTTC

size: few
D: .
V: TRBV18
J: TRBJ1-1
CDR3: CASLLEGEAFF
DNA: TGTGCCAGCTTATTGGAGGGGGAAGCTTTCTTT

size: few
D: .
V: TRBV12-3/TRBV12-4
J: TRBJ2-3
CDR3: CASSIRLSTDTQYF
DNA: TGTGCCAGCAGTATTAGACTTAGCACAGATACGCAGTATTTT

size: few
D: .
V: TRBV21-1
J: TRBJ2-7
CDR3: CAGETSGTVHEQYF
DNA: TGTGCCGGTGAGACTAGCGGGACTGTTCACGAGCAGTACTTC

size: .
D: .
V: TRBV11-1
J: TRBJ1-1
CDR3: CASSSSSLGESNTEAFF
DNA: TGTGCCAGCAGCTCCAGTAGCCTAGGAGAGTCGAACACTGAAGCTTTCTTT

size: .
D: TRBD1
V: TRBV29-1
J: TRBJ1-3
CDR3: CSVAQTGGDTIYF
DNA: TGCAGCGTTGCCCAGACAGGGGGGGACACCATATATTTT

size: few
D: .
V: TRBV29-1
J: TRBJ2-7
CDR3: CSAQVPSYEQYF
DNA: TGCAGCGCACAGGTACCCTCCTACGAGCAGTACTTC

size: .
D: .
V: TRBV6-5
J: TRBJ2-3
CDR3: CASSWSSTDTQYF
DNA: TGTGCCAGCAGTTGGAGTAGCACAGATACGCAGTATTTT

size: many
D: .
V: TRBV29-1
J: TRBJ2-2
CDR3: CSVQLTNTGELFF
DNA: TGCAGCGTCCAGCTTACGAACACCGGGGAGCTGTTTTTT

size: .
D: .
V: TRBV20-1
J: TRBJ1-5
CDR3: CSARSHSNQPQHF
DNA: TGCAGTGCTAGGAGCCATAGCAATCAGCCCCAGCATTTT

size: .
D: TRBD1
V: TRBV9
J: TRBJ1-4
CDR3: CASSFGQALDEKLFF
DNA: TGTGCCAGCAGCTTTGGACAGGCCCTTGATGAAAAACTGTTTTTT

size: .
D: .
V: TRBV5-4
J: TRBJ2-7
CDR3: CASSPGQRLSYEQYF
DNA: TGTGCCAGCAGCCCCGGACAGCGACTCTCCTACGAGCAGTACTTC

size: .
D: .
V: TRBV29-1
J: TRBJ2-2
CDR3: CSVGFIGGYTGELFF
DNA: TGCAGCGTTGGCTTCATCGGGGGATACACCGGGGAGCTGTTTTTT

size: few
D: TRBD2
V: TRBV5-4
J: TRBJ2-1
CDR3: CASASGGAAHEQFF
DNA: TGTGCCAGCGCCAGCGGGGGGGCGGCCCATGAGCAGTTCTTC